Below, 22 T cell receptor beta chains from the same sample are listed, as sequenced in a study of T cell repertoires in cytomegalovirus infection (dated by TCRdb to the late 2010s). Sequenced on an Illumina HiSeq 1500. TCRdb reprocessed the public reads (quality trimming at Q25 with fastp, clone calling with MiXCR) and kept in-frame beta chains. Each CDR3 protein appears once, grouped with its most common genes and DNA. This sample gives fewer than 550,000 distinct CDR3 sequences in total; about 11% of them show up just once. The ten largest clones take up roughly 10% of the sample. The material sequenced was PBMCs. These receptors all come from a human donor in good health (CMV status not recorded). Some clones in this sample may be carry-over from other donors' samples.

This clonotype occurred many times. The J gene is TRBJ2-4, the V gene TRBV30, with 8 positions matching TRBD2. Germline V CDR1 and CDR2: GTSNPN, SVGIG (reference sequence). The CDR3 has 15 residues. J was trimmed by 7 bases and V by 0 bases; bases with no gene match: 8. CDR3 protein: CAWSVLGAGDNIQYF. In nucleotides, the CDR3 is TGTGCCTGGAGTGTACTCGGAGCGGGAGACAACATTCAGTACTTC.

This clonotype came up many times. The chain joins TRBV2 to TRBJ2-4; no clear D. Trimming stripped 4 bases from V and 7 bases from J, with 5 bases between. CDR1 is SNHLY and CDR2 is FYNNEI in the germline V gene. The CDR3 is 11 amino acids. The CDR3 here is CASSAGNIQYF. The CDR3 DNA reads as TGTGCCAGCAGTGCTGGGAACATTCAGTACTTC.

The sample holds many counts of this clonotype. The chain recombines TRBV7-3 with TRBJ2-1; TRBD2 matches 8 bases. The J segment lost 5 bases and the V segment lost 8 bases, leaving 8 bases of the junction unmatched. The CDR3 extends over 14 amino acids. Germline CDR1 and CDR2: SGHTA and FQGTGA. The CDR3: CASGVGGANNEQFF. The CDR3 DNA follows: TGTGCCAGCGGGGTCGGGGGGGCCAACAATGAGCAGTTCTTC.

CDR3 loop: CASSLGGISVSYEQYF. Here the CDR3 DNA reads TGTGCCAGCAGCTTAGGAGGGATCAGTGTATCCTACGAGCAGTACTTC. V and J are TRBV11-1 and TRBJ2-7, with D perhaps TRBD2 (5 bases). This CDR3 has 16 amino acids. The germline V gene encodes CDR1 SGHAT and CDR2 FQDESV (reference sequence). V lost 1 base, J lost 1 base, and 14 bases lay in between.

This clonotype was seen ten or more times. CDR3 sequence reads: CASSQEPHNYNEQFF. In DNA form, the CDR3 reads TGCGCCAGCAGCCAAGAACCGCACAACTACAATGAGCAGTTCTTC. V and J are TRBV4-1 and TRBJ2-1; D gene uncertain. V lost 0 bases, J lost 3 bases, and 9 bases lay in between. Germline CDR1 and CDR2: MGHRA and YSYEKL. This CDR3 spans 15 amino acids.

This clonotype was seen at least ten times. V gene TRBV7-3 combines with J gene TRBJ2-3, with 16 bases aligning to TRBD2. The CDR3 is 17 amino acids. Looked up from germline, CDR1 is SGHTA and CDR2 is FQGTGA. V dropped 3 bases and J dropped 5; count of bases not matched to a gene: 5. CDR3 sequence reads: CASSLGLAGGPGDTQYF. CDR3 DNA: TGTGCCAGCAGCTTGGGACTAGCGGGAGGGCCGGGAGATACGCAGTATTTT.

A note on this clonotype: With a much larger clone just one base away, this may be a read error. The DNA for the CDR3 is TGTGCCAGCAGTTGCGGGGACCTAAGGGCCCCAATTAAGACCCAGTACTTC. As protein: CASSCGDLRAPIKTQYF. The chain couples TRBV14 to TRBJ2-5; the D gene is possibly TRBD2 (6 bases). This CDR3 spans 17 amino acids. Germline lookup yields CDR1 SGHDN and CDR2 FVKESK. The V and J ends lost 6 bases and 6 bases respectively, with 26 bases between them.

Details on this clonotype: A much larger clone differs from this one at a single base, so this may be a read error. The V gene is TRBV11-2, the J gene TRBJ2-5; weak D call: TRBD2 (7 bases). V shed 1 base and J shed 5 bases, with 17 bases lying between them. The CDR3 totals 16 residues. Germline CDR1 SGHAT, CDR2 FQNNGV. The CDR3 DNA is TGTGCCAGCAGCTTAGGTGTTAGGGGGGGCGCGGAGACCCAGTACTTC. Translated: CASSLGVRGGAETQYF.

This clonotype has only a few counts. The V gene is TRBV30, the J gene TRBJ1-1; D ambiguous. Trimming pared 1 base from V and 2 bases from J, leaving 5 bases between. The CDR3 has 12 residues. Per germline, CDR1 GTSNPN and CDR2 SVGIG (reference sequence). CDR3 residues: CAWSGSNTEAFF. CDR3 in DNA: TGTGCCTGGAGTGGGTCCAACACTGAAGCTTTCTTT.

This clonotype has a handful of counts. V and J are TRBV20-1 and TRBJ2-7; 8 bases are shared with TRBD1. The CDR3 runs 14 residues. Germline lookup yields CDR1 DFQATT and CDR2 SNEGSKA (reference sequence). The junction had 6 bases not matched to a gene; V was cut back by 3 bases and J by 2 bases. The CDR3 reads CSASGQGATYEQYF. The CDR3 coding sequence is TGCAGTGCTAGTGGGCAGGGGGCCACCTACGAGCAGTACTTC.

In its sample, this clonotype was seen a few times. The chain carries TRBV4-2 and TRBJ1-2; 8 bases fit TRBD1. CDR1 is LGHNA, CDR2 YNFKEQ, per germline. V lost 0 bases, J lost 3 bases, and 6 bases stayed unmatched. The length of the CDR3 is 16 residues. CDR3 protein: CASSQDPGGAHYGYTF. The CDR3 DNA is TGTGCCAGCAGCCAAGACCCAGGGGGCGCTCACTATGGCTACACCTTC.

This clonotype was detected ten times or more. The chain joins TRBV7-2 to TRBJ2-7; maybe TRBD2 (5 bases). This CDR3 has 12 amino acids. V was shortened by 5 bases and J by 7 bases, with 12 bases between the two germline ends. CDR1 and CDR2 (germline): SGHTA, FQGNSA. CDR3 region: CASSLGLAEQYF. The DNA of the CDR3 is TGTGCCAGCAGCCTAGGACTGGCGGAGCAGTACTTC.

The chain couples TRBV29-1 to TRBJ2-5, with 7 bases matching TRBD1. Germline CDR1 reads SQVTM; CDR2 reads ANQGSEA. This CDR3 has 13 amino acids. The V segment lost 6 bases and the J segment 5 bases; nucleotides outside the gene matches: 9. The CDR3: CSVDSGGDETQYF. The CDR3, as DNA: TGCAGCGTGGACTCAGGGGGAGATGAGACCCAGTACTTC.

The chain is built from TRBV5-5 and TRBJ1-2; possible D gene TRBD1, 6 bases. Trimming removed 2 bases from V and 0 bases from J, with 11 bases in between. Per the germline V gene, CDR1 is SGHKS and CDR2 is YYEKEE (reference sequence). This CDR3 region has 15 residues. CDR3 in amino acids: CASSFGTPANYGYTF. CDR3 coding DNA: TGTGCCAGCAGCTTTGGGACACCCGCTAACTATGGCTACACCTTC.

This clonotype was observed many times. This chain links TRBV28 with TRBJ1-2; D might be TRBD1 (5 bases). V lost 7 bases and J lost 6, with 18 bases in between. The CDR3 covers 14 residues. Germline values: CDR1 MDHEN, CDR2 SYDVKM. DNA for the CDR3: TGTGCCAGCACCATGGGGGGAGGGTATAATGGCTACACCTTC. Encoded protein: CASTMGGGYNGYTF.

The CDR3: CASSLVGGPNYGYTF. The CDR3 DNA reads as TGTGCCAGCAGCTTGGTCGGGGGCCCTAACTATGGCTACACCTTC. This chain connects TRBV7-9 to TRBJ1-2, with D possibly TRBD1 on 6 matching bases. Trimming took 3 bases from V and 0 from J, leaving 11 bases between them. Germline V gene lookup returns CDR1 SEHNR and CDR2 FQNEAQ (reference sequence). CDR3 length: 15 residues.

This clonotype has at least ten counts. The chain uses TRBV12-3 or TRBV12-4 and TRBJ2-2, with D perhaps TRBD1 (5 bases). V shed 4 bases and J shed 0 bases, with 12 bases lying between them. This CDR3 has 16 residues. CDR3 DNA: TGTGCCAGCAGTTCCCAGGGCCCACCGAACACCGGGGAGCTGTTTTTT. This codes for CASSSQGPPNTGELFF.

This clonotype has a count of ten or more. This chain joins TRBV6-2 or TRBV6-3 and TRBJ2-6; D assignment may be TRBD1 or TRBD2 (5 bases each). The CDR3 is 16 residues long. Trimming took off 8 bases at V and 0 bases at J, with 14 bases between the two ends. Germline V gene data show CDR1 as MNHEY and CDR2 as SVGEGT. CDR3 sequence: CASGWDPGSGANVLTF. For the CDR3, the DNA is TGTGCCAGCGGTTGGGACCCAGGCTCTGGGGCCAACGTCCTGACTTTC.

This clonotype was seen many times. The chain carries TRBV12-3 or TRBV12-4 and TRBJ2-1; weak D call: TRBD1 (5 bases). V shed 5 bases and J shed 8 bases, with 10 bases lying between them. The CDR3 spans 12 residues. Here the CDR3 DNA reads TGTGCCAGCAGTCCCAGGGTTCATGAGCAGTTCTTC. Translation: CASSPRVHEQFF.

The table lists this clonotype with many counts. The rearrangement links TRBV7-3 to TRBJ1-1, with D possibly being TRBD1 (6 bases). V lost 7 bases, J lost 10 bases, and 31 bases lay in between. Germline CDR1 is SGHTA and CDR2 is FQGTGA. The CDR3 is made up of 17 amino acids. The CDR3 loop is CASNQSPHLQGNRGAFF. CDR3 sequence (DNA): TGTGCCAGCAACCAAAGTCCCCACCTACAGGGTAATCGTGGAGCTTTCTTT.

This clonotype was recorded at least ten times. This chain uses TRBV5-5 with TRBJ1-3, with D unclear. Germline CDR1 is SGHKS and CDR2 is YYEKEE (reference sequence). This CDR3 region has 17 residues. Trimming cost V 4 bases and J 4 bases, with 21 bases left between them. For the CDR3, the DNA is TGTGCCAGCAGCCGTCGCGAACCCCGGGTGGAGGGAAACACCATATATTTT. Its protein is CASSRREPRVEGNTIYF.

This clonotype was found many times. The V gene is TRBV19, the J gene TRBJ1-1, with TRBD1 matching over 7 bases. The length of the CDR3 is 15 residues. Trimming removed 7 bases from V and 0 bases from J; junction bases left unmatched: 8. CDR1 and CDR2 from the germline V gene are LNHDA and SQIVND (reference sequence). CDR3 protein: CASKGAGAMNTEAFF. Here the CDR3 DNA reads TGTGCCAGTAAGGGGGCTGGTGCCATGAACACTGAAGCTTTCTTT.